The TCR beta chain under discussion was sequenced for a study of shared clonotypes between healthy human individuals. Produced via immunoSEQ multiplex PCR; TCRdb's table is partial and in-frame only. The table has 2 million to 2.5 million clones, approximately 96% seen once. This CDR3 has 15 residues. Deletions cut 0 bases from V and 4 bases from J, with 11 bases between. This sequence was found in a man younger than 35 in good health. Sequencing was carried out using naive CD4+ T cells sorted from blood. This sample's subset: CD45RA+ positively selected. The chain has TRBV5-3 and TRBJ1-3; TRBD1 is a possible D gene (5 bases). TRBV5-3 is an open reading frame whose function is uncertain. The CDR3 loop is CARSLGTGTGNTIYF. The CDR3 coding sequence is TGTGCCAGAAGCTTGGGTACCGGGACGGGAAACACCATATATTTT.